This passage covers 20 T cell receptor beta chains from one sample sequenced in a study of T-cell reconstitution after alpha-beta-depleted transplantation in children. The TCRbeta library was prepared with unique molecular identifiers. TCRdb called the PCR reads again in MiXCR, with one record for every CDR3 protein. The sample carries about 690,000 distinct CDR3 sequences, approximately 17% recorded once. The sample was PBMCs from the stem cell graft donor, taken from the stem cell graft. These receptors came from a human donor who donated a stem cell graft to a child with acute myeloid leukemia.

This clonotype has at least ten counts. The chain uses TRBV6-5 and TRBJ2-3; no clear D. CDR1 MNHEY and CDR2 SVGAGI come from the germline V gene. The CDR3 sequence is 15 residues long. Deletions cut 2 bases from V and 0 bases from J, with 9 bases between. The CDR3 region is CASSYDGTSTDTQYF. CDR3 DNA: TGTGCCAGCAGTTACGACGGAACTAGCACAGATACGCAGTATTTT.

This clonotype was seen a few times. This chain joins TRBV5-1 and TRBJ2-5; TRBD2 agrees at 7 bases. CDR1 SGHRS and CDR2 YFSETQ come from the germline V gene. The J segment lost 7 bases and the V segment lost 1 base, leaving 7 bases of the junction unmatched. The CDR3 is 14 amino acids. The DNA of the CDR3 is TGCGCCAGCAGCTTGCCAACGGGGGAGGGGACCCAGTACTTC. This gives the protein CASSLPTGEGTQYF.

CDR3 coding DNA: TGTGCCAGCAGCGGACCCCAGGGGCGAACAGATACGCAGTATTTT. Residues: CASSGPQGRTDTQYF. The V and J genes are TRBV9 and TRBJ2-3; D is perhaps TRBD1 (6 bases). The germline gives CDR1 SGDLS, CDR2 YYNGEE. The CDR3 is made up of 15 amino acids. V was clipped by 3 bases and J by 3 bases, with 14 bases between them.

There are a few counts of this clonotype. CDR3 bases: TGCAGTGCTAGAGGGGGGGGCCCCAGCTACACCTTC. It codes for CSARGGGPSYTF. The chain has TRBV20-1 and TRBJ1-2, with a possible D match to TRBD1 (6 bases). Germline CDR1 DFQATT, CDR2 SNEGSKA (reference sequence). V was pared by 1 base and J by 9 bases, with 12 bases between. This CDR3 has 12 residues.

This clonotype was seen more than once but under ten times. This chain joins TRBV7-2 and TRBJ1-1; possible D gene TRBD1, 5 bases. CDR1 is SGHTA and CDR2 is FQGNSA in the germline V gene. With 4 bases removed from V and 0 bases from J, the gap between germline ends came to 12 bases. This CDR3 has 15 residues. CDR3 residues: CASSWDGTLNTEAFF. DNA of the CDR3: TGTGCCAGCAGCTGGGACGGAACCCTGAACACTGAAGCTTTCTTT.

This clonotype was seen ten or more times. V usage is TRBV27 and J usage is TRBJ2-1; possibly TRBD1 for D (6 bases). Germline V gene lookup returns CDR1 MNHEY and CDR2 SMNVEV (reference sequence). This CDR3 has 15 residues. V was clipped by 2 bases and J by 2 bases, with 10 bases between them. CDR3 sequence reads: CASSLRQGTYNEQFF. In DNA form, the CDR3 reads TGTGCCAGCAGTTTACGGCAGGGGACCTACAATGAGCAGTTCTTC.

Ten or more counts support this clonotype. The rearrangement uses TRBV5-1 and TRBJ1-1; 9 positions agree with TRBD1. Trimming cost V 4 bases and J 2 bases; bases outside gene matches: 9. The CDR3 consists of 16 residues. CDR1 is SGHRS, CDR2 YFSETQ, per germline. CDR3 nucleotide sequence: TGCGCCAGCAGCCCACGGACAGGGGACGGTAACACTGAAGCTTTCTTT. Translated: CASSPRTGDGNTEAFF.

V and J are TRBV7-9 and TRBJ2-5; possibly TRBD2 for D (5 bases). Germline CDR1 reads SEHNR; CDR2 reads FQNEAQ (reference sequence). V was shortened by 0 bases and J by 2 bases, with 10 bases between the two germline ends. The CDR3 runs 15 residues. The CDR3 reads CASSLARDTQETQYF. Written as DNA, the CDR3 is TGTGCCAGCAGCTTAGCCCGGGATACACAAGAGACCCAGTACTTC.

The V call is TRBV13, the J call TRBJ1-3; D is unresolved. The ends were cut back, 5 bases at V and 0 bases at J, with 17 bases in the middle. The CDR3 is 17 amino acids. Germline values: CDR1 PRHDT, CDR2 FYEKMQ (reference sequence). CDR3 sequence: CASSPAPRRLSGNTIYF. The CDR3 nucleotides read TGTGCCAGCAGCCCGGCCCCGAGGAGACTCTCTGGAAACACCATATATTTT.

The genes are TRBV12-3 or TRBV12-4 and TRBJ2-1; tentative D call: TRBD2 (5 bases). The CDR3 is 16 amino acids. Trimming removed 4 bases from V and 7 bases from J, with 20 bases in between. DNA for the CDR3: TGTGCCAGCAGTTCAACTAGGTCCGGGATAGTGAATGAGCAGTTCTTC. Translation: CASSSTRSGIVNEQFF.

This clonotype was recorded many times. The V and J genes are TRBV15 and TRBJ1-1; D possibly corresponds to TRBD1 (6 bases). Germline V gene sequence: CDR1 LNHNV, CDR2 YYDKDF (reference sequence). V lost 11 bases, J lost 5 bases, and 12 bases lay in between. The CDR3 covers 11 residues. The CDR3 DNA is TGTGCCGTCAGGGGAGGGACTGAAGCTTTCTTT. Encoded protein: CAVRGGTEAFF.

For this clonotype: Since a much larger clone is just one base distant, this may be a read error. This chain links TRBV20-1 with TRBJ2-1; D unresolved. Germline CDR1 DFQATT, CDR2 SNEGSKA (reference sequence). The CDR3 covers 14 residues. In nucleotides, the CDR3 is TGCAGTGCTCTCCAGGAAGTGGGGTACAAAGAGCAGTTCTTC. It encodes CSALQEVGYKEQFF.

The V gene is TRBV20-1, the J gene TRBJ2-5; a possible D gene is TRBD2 (6 bases). The CDR3 is 13 amino acids. Germline-derived CDR1 and CDR2 are DFQATT and SNEGSKA (reference sequence). This CDR3 reads CIPSNGGQETQYF. The CDR3 DNA reads as TGCATCCCCTCCAATGGGGGGCAAGAGACCCAGTACTTC.

The sample holds many counts of this clonotype. The chain's CDR3 is CSVVLPRTSKGDTQYF. CDR3 coding DNA: TGCAGCGTTGTACTCCCAAGGACTAGCAAGGGGGATACGCAGTATTTT. The chain joins TRBV29-1 to TRBJ2-3; 8 positions match TRBD2. The V gene's germline CDR1 is SQVTM and CDR2 ANQGSEA. The CDR3 runs 16 residues. V shed 4 bases and J 6 bases; nucleotides not matched to a gene: 15.

V and J are TRBV7-9 and TRBJ1-1; 7 bases map to TRBD1. The J segment lost 1 base and the V segment lost 4 bases, leaving 3 bases of the junction unmatched. Germline-derived CDR1 and CDR2 are SEHNR and FQNEAQ (reference sequence). This CDR3 has 14 amino acids. The CDR3 DNA reads TGTGCCAGCAGCTCACAGGGGACGAACACTGAAGCTTTCTTT. Its protein product is CASSSQGTNTEAFF. The full variable domain, its missing parts supplied by reference TRBV7-9 and TRBJ1-1, is DTGVSQNPRHKITKRGQNVTFRCDPISEHNRLYWYRQTLGQGPEFLTYFQNEAQLEKSRLLSDRFSAERPKGSFSTLEIQRTEQGDSAMYLCASSSQGTNTEAFFGQGTRLTVV.

This clonotype was counted many times. The genes are TRBV9 and TRBJ2-7; TRBD1 is a possible D gene (8 bases). Germline V gene sequence: CDR1 SGDLS, CDR2 YYNGEE. The CDR3 runs to 17 residues. Trimming removed 4 bases from V and 3 bases from J, with 23 bases in between. This CDR3 is CASSKWDRPGGYYEQYF. The CDR3 DNA follows: TGTGCCAGCAGCAAATGGGACAGGCCGGGGGGCTACTACGAGCAGTACTTC.

This clonotype came up many times. The chain links TRBV20-1 to TRBJ2-7; possibly TRBD2 for D (5 bases). The CDR3 sequence is 16 residues long. Germline lookup yields CDR1 DFQATT and CDR2 SNEGSKA (reference sequence). V dropped 3 bases and J dropped 0 bases, with 18 bases sitting between them. The CDR3 DNA is TGCAGTGCTAGGCCGGCGGCTAGCATGAGCTCCTACGAGCAGTACGTC. Amino acids: CSARPAASMSSYEQYV.

This clonotype was recorded a few times. This rearrangement joins TRBV15 to TRBJ1-5; D is unresolved. Germline CDR1 reads LNHNV; CDR2 reads YYDKDF (reference sequence). V shed 5 bases and J shed 3 bases, with 17 bases lying between them. This CDR3 has 16 amino acids. The CDR3 is CATSEITLANNQPQHF. The CDR3 coding sequence is TGTGCCACCAGCGAAATCACATTAGCGAACAATCAGCCCCAGCATTTT. Variable domain in full (rest from reference TRBV15 and TRBJ1-5): DAMVIQNPRYQVTQFGKPVTLSCSQTLNHNVMYWYQQKSSQAPKLLFHYYDKDFNNEADTPDNFQSRRPNTSFCFLDIRSPGLGDTAMYLCATSEITLANNQPQHFGDGTRLSIL.

This clonotype was observed at least ten times. The chain joins TRBV20-1 to TRBJ2-3, with 8 bases identical to TRBD1. V was pared by 1 base and J by 1 base, with 7 bases of the junction left unmatched. This CDR3 region has 16 residues. The germline gives CDR1 DFQATT, CDR2 SNEGSKA (reference sequence). CDR3 amino acids: CSARAIGQGRTDTQYF. In nucleotides, the CDR3 is TGCAGTGCTAGAGCGATCGGACAGGGACGCACAGATACGCAGTATTTT.

This clonotype came up a few times. The V and J genes are TRBV6-5 and TRBJ1-1; possibly TRBD1 for D (5 bases). Trimming removed 2 bases from V and 7 bases from J, with 14 bases in between. CDR1 MNHEY and CDR2 SVGAGI come from the germline V gene. This CDR3 contains 14 residues. The CDR3 sequence: CASSYPGREDEAFF. Here the CDR3 DNA reads TGTGCCAGCAGTTACCCGGGACGGGAGGATGAAGCTTTCTTT.